The entry that follows covers one T cell receptor (beta chain) sequence. The assay was immunoSEQ multiplex PCR, and TCRdb's table has in-frame clones only and misses some. The sample comprises about 83,000 clones, about 90% of which are singletons, and 8.4% rests with the top ten. The data originate from a study of OX40 agonist ivuxolimab in advanced cancers. Study-level background: Aged roughly 23 to 85 with a mean of approximately 60 years, they were 82.7% male.

Germline CDR1 MDHEN, CDR2 SYDVKM. This CDR3 has 16 residues. Trimming took 2 bases from V and 3 from J, leaving 16 bases between them. This TCR was sampled from an adult with an advanced solid tumor such as melanoma, head and neck, liver or kidney cancer. Sequenced material: CD4+ or CD8+ T cells sorted from blood, taken in a trial of the OX40 agonist ivuxolimab. This chain joins TRBV28 and TRBJ2-5; D call uncertain. The CDR3 protein is CASSLAAFGSKETQYF. CDR3 nucleotide sequence: TGTGCCAGCAGTTTAGCGGCGTTTGGTTCCAAAGAGACCCAGTACTTC.